Shown below are 2 T cell receptor beta chains from a single sample sequenced in a study of monozygotic twins with inflammatory bowel disease. TCRdb re-called the 5' RACE reads and gives one entry per CDR3 protein, without DNA. This listing includes roughly 300,000 distinct CDR3 sequences. Sequenced material: blood. Receptors originate from a human donor with ulcerative colitis or Crohn's disease, or a healthy co-twin of an affected twin (not recorded which).

The genes are TRBV20-1 and TRBJ1-2; TCRdb calls TRBD1, which cannot be checked without DNA. This CDR3 comprises 14 residues. CDR1 is DFQATT, CDR2 SNEGSKA, per germline (reference sequence). The CDR3 is CSAETTGVNYGYTF.

The CDR3 protein is CASSLVNTGASYEQYF. The chain carries TRBV7-9 and TRBJ2-7. Germline loops: CDR1 SEHNR, CDR2 FQNEAQ (reference sequence). The CDR3 has 16 residues.